The 6 T cell receptor beta chains below come from one sample, sequenced in a study of blood T cell repertoires in COVID-19. The repertoire was sequenced with immunoSEQ multiplex PCR; TCRdb's copy has only in-frame clones and lacks some. The sample holds around 120,000 clones, 70% to 85% seen once. The sample was peripheral blood. All receptors derive from a man between 70 and 80 years old with active or convalescent COVID-19.

The CDR3 here is CASSLDQVGGKLFF. DNA for the CDR3: TGTGCCAGCAGCTTAGATCAAGTGGGGGGAAAACTGTTTTTT. The chain employs TRBV11-2 and TRBJ1-4; D is perhaps TRBD1 (5 bases). Germline loops: CDR1 SGHAT, CDR2 FQNNGV. CDR3 length: 14 amino acids. Trimming took 0 bases from V and 10 from J, leaving 12 bases between them.

The chain uses TRBV28 and TRBJ1-3; D is possibly TRBD1 (5 bases). V lost 3 bases and J 2 bases, leaving 8 bases between the germline ends. Germline-derived CDR1 and CDR2 are MDHEN and SYDVKM. The CDR3 spans 14 residues. This chain's CDR3 is CASSLAGTGNTIYF. In DNA, the CDR3 is TGTGCCAGCAGTTTGGCAGGGACTGGAAACACCATATATTTT.

Comments on this clone: The identical CDR3 is also encoded by other nucleotide sequences in the sample. The V and J genes are TRBV11-2 and TRBJ1-1; D gene ambiguous. CDR3 length: 14 amino acids. Trimming pared 1 base from V and 2 bases from J, leaving 8 bases between. CDR1 and CDR2 from the germline V gene are SGHAT and FQNNGV. The CDR3 DNA reads as TGTGCCAGCAGCTTAGGTCAGGCAAACACTGAAGCTTTCTTT. This gives the protein CASSLGQANTEAFF. Drawing the rest from reference TRBV11-2 and TRBJ1-1, the complete variable domain is EAGVAQSPRYKIIEKRQSVAFWCNPISGHATLYWYQQILGQGPKLLIQFQNNGVVDDSQLPKDRFSAERLKGVDSTLKIQPAKLEDSAVYLCASSLGQANTEAFFGQGTRLTVV.

V is TRBV3-1 (or the pseudogene TRBV3-2) and J is TRBJ2-7; 14 bases are shared with TRBD2. This CDR3 comprises 19 residues. CDR1 LGHDT and CDR2 YNNKEL come from the germline V gene (reference sequence). Trimming took 3 bases from V and 7 from J; bases not matched to a gene: 17. The CDR3 loop is CASSHLRTSGRRGNSEQYF. The CDR3 DNA is TGTGCCAGCAGCCACCTCCGGACTAGCGGGAGGCGGGGTAATTCGGAGCAGTACTTC.

The V and J genes are TRBV24-1 and TRBJ2-1; D is possibly TRBD1 (5 bases). Between the trimmed V and J ends, which lost 4 bases and 5 bases, there was a span of 17 bases. Looked up from germline, CDR1 is KGHDR and CDR2 is SFDVKD. This CDR3 spans 16 amino acids. This CDR3 is CATSDSRRQQDNEQFF. The CDR3 bases are TGTGCCACCAGTGACTCAAGACGACAGCAAGACAATGAGCAGTTCTTC.

The chain's CDR3 is CASSLDGGGGHSYNEQFF. In DNA, the CDR3 is TGTGCCAGCAGCTTAGACGGCGGCGGGGGGCACTCCTACAATGAGCAGTTCTTC. V and J are TRBV11-3 and TRBJ2-1; the match to TRBD2 covers 8 bases. Trimming at V came to 0 bases and at J to 0 bases, leaving 7 bases not matched to a gene. The CDR3 is made up of 18 amino acids. Germline V CDR1 and CDR2: SGHNT, YENEEA.